This passage covers 17 T cell receptor beta chains from one sample sequenced in a study of T cells in Graves' hyperthyroidism and ophthalmopathy. RNA transcripts yielded amplified TCR beta CDR3 regions. In the first-round RT-PCR of the TCR CDR3, the HTBI primer set was used. Using its own MiXCR run on the multiplex PCR reads, TCRdb lists one record per CDR3 protein. This table has 480,000 or so distinct CDR3 sequences, 40% to 50% appearing once. Sequencing was done on a sample of peripheral blood or thyroid tissue (not recorded which). The origin of the receptors is an adult woman with Graves' disease, either hyperthyroidism or ophthalmopathy (not recorded which).

This clonotype appeared many times. This chain joins TRBV2 and TRBJ1-2; D remains unclear. This CDR3 region has 13 residues. Trimming took 6 bases from V and 4 from J, leaving 12 bases between them. Germline V gene sequence: CDR1 SNHLY, CDR2 FYNNEI. The CDR3 nucleotides are TGTGCCAGCAGAGAGCACAGCAGCTATGGCTACACCTTC. Protein product: CASREHSSYGYTF.

This chain joins TRBV5-1 and TRBJ1-6, with 9 bases matching TRBD1. V lost 4 bases to trimming and J lost 10 bases; unmatched junction nucleotides: 6. The CDR3 has 14 amino acids. Germline V CDR1 and CDR2: SGHRS, YFSETQ. The CDR3 here is CASSRGDRDSPLHF. CDR3 DNA: TGCGCCAGCAGCCGAGGGGACAGGGACTCACCCCTCCACTTT.

J is TRBJ2-7 and V is TRBV2; 8 bases map to TRBD1. With V trimmed by 5 bases and J by 0 bases, 0 bases remained unmatched. CDR1 SNHLY and CDR2 FYNNEI come from the germline V gene. CDR3 length equals 13 residues. The CDR3 DNA reads TGTGCCAGCAGTACAGGGGGCTCCTACGAGCAGTACTTC. It codes for CASSTGGSYEQYF. The entire variable domain, with the rest obtained from reference TRBV2 and TRBJ2-7, is as follows: EPEVTQTPSHQVTQMGQEVILRCVPISNHLYFYWYRQILGQKVEFLVSFYNNEISEKSEIFDDQFSVERPDGSNFTLKIRSTKLEDSAMYFCASSTGGSYEQYFGPGTRLTVT.

Concerning this clonotype itself: One end of the junction is discordant with germline, which a read error may explain. The chain has TRBV29-1 and TRBJ1-4, with D perhaps matching TRBD1 (5 bases). The CDR3 runs 12 residues. CDR1 is SQVTM and CDR2 is ANQGSEA in the germline V gene. The CDR3 is CSVGLTSEKLFF. CDR3 DNA: TGCAGCGTGGGACTGACTAGTGAAAAACTGTTTTTT.

Comment on this clonotype: This may be a read error, as it is one base from a much larger clone. The chain is built from TRBV7-2 and TRBJ1-6; a weak D match, TRBD1 (5 bases). V was shortened by 1 base and J by 7 bases, with 20 bases between the two germline ends. The germline CDR1 and CDR2 sequences are SGHTA and FQGNSA. The CDR3 spans 18 residues. The CDR3 DNA follows: TGTGCCAGCAGCTTAGTTATGATCGCTTGGGGGGTCAATTCACCCCTCCACTTT. The encoded protein is CASSLVMIAWGVNSPLHF.

The V call is TRBV10-3, the J call TRBJ2-7, with D possibly being TRBD2 (5 bases). Trimming cost V 7 bases and J 5 bases, with 12 bases left between them. The CDR3 sequence is 12 residues long. The germline CDR1 and CDR2 sequences are ENHRY and SYGVKD. CDR3 sequence: CAINHDGDEQYF. CDR3 bases: TGTGCCATCAATCACGACGGGGACGAGCAGTACTTC.

The chain joins TRBV28 to TRBJ2-5, with 8 bases that match TRBD1. The CDR3 sequence is 15 residues long. Germline CDR1 is MDHEN and CDR2 is SYDVKM. V gave up 6 bases and J gave up 1 base; unmatched junction bases: 7. CDR3 DNA sequence: TGTGCCAGCAGCTCCTACACAGGGGGCCAAGAGACCCAGTACTTC. Translated: CASSSYTGGQETQYF. Based on the CDR3 plus reference TRBV28 and TRBJ2-5, the full variable domain is DVKVTQSSRYLVKRTGEKVFLECVQDMDHENMFWYRQDPGLGLRLIYFSYDVKMKEKGDIPEGYSVSREKKERFSLILESASTNQTSMYLCASSSYTGGQETQYFGPGTRLLVL.

This CDR3 is CAIKAGVTYEQYF. CDR3 bases: TGTGCCATCAAGGCGGGAGTGACGTACGAGCAGTACTTC. The V call is TRBV10-3, the J call TRBJ2-7, with 7 bases aligning to TRBD2. This CDR3 has 13 amino acids. CDR1 is ENHRY and CDR2 is SYGVKD in the germline V gene. The ends lost 7 bases at V and 4 bases at J; junction bases unmatched: 7.

J is TRBJ2-5 and V is TRBV7-2; 7 bases fit TRBD2. Trimming cost V 1 base and J 2 bases; bases outside gene matches: 7. Germline loops: CDR1 SGHTA, CDR2 FQGNSA. This CDR3 is 16 amino acids long. The CDR3 region has the DNA TGTGCCAGCAGCTTAGGAGCGGGACGGGTGCAAGAGACCCAGTACTTC. It specifies CASSLGAGRVQETQYF.

The chain joins TRBV5-1 to TRBJ1-6; 9 bases are shared with TRBD1. This CDR3 has 17 amino acids. Looked up from germline, CDR1 is SGHRS and CDR2 is YFSETQ. V trimming: 2 bases; J trimming: 7 bases; junction bases outside the gene matches: 10. DNA of the CDR3: TGCGCCAGCAGCTTCCCTGACGGGACAGGGATCAATTCACCCCTCCACTTT. Translating gives CASSFPDGTGINSPLHF.

This clonotype has a count of ten or more. The rearrangement uses TRBV7-9 and TRBJ1-1, with D perhaps matching TRBD1 (6 bases). The CDR3 covers 15 residues. The V gene's germline CDR1 is SEHNR and CDR2 FQNEAQ (reference sequence). Trimming pared 2 bases from V and 4 bases from J, leaving 14 bases between. The CDR3 here is CASSLPGGRGTEAFF. The CDR3 DNA reads as TGTGCCAGCAGCTTACCCGGGGGCAGGGGCACTGAAGCTTTCTTT.

The chain links TRBV7-8 to TRBJ2-5, with D tentatively TRBD1 (5 bases). This CDR3 is built from 15 residues. The germline gives CDR1 SGHVS, CDR2 FQNEAQ. V lost 5 bases and J 9 bases, leaving 22 bases between the germline ends. CDR3 in DNA: TGTGCCAGCAGCGTCAGGGTTGGTAGCAATCAGCCCCAGTACTTC. Protein product: CASSVRVGSNQPQYF.

The V gene is TRBV12-3 or TRBV12-4, the J gene TRBJ2-2; no reliable D call. V lost 1 base, J lost 2 bases, and 8 bases lay in between. The CDR3 extends over 15 amino acids. CDR3 sequence: CASSLVTTNTGELFF. CDR3 coding DNA: TGTGCCAGCAGTTTAGTGACAACCAACACCGGGGAGCTGTTTTTT.

This clonotype was seen a handful of times. V gene TRBV6-6 combines with J gene TRBJ1-6, with 11 bases aligning to TRBD1. J lost 10 bases, V lost 6 bases, and 8 bases had no gene match. The CDR3 covers 15 residues. Germline assignment: CDR1 MNHNY and CDR2 SVGAGI (reference sequence). CDR3 protein: CASRALGQGDSPLHF. For the CDR3, the DNA is TGTGCCAGCAGAGCCCTGGGACAGGGGGACTCACCCCTCCACTTT.

The sample holds many counts of this clonotype. The chain uses TRBV7-3 and TRBJ2-7, with D perhaps TRBD1 (5 bases). The CDR3 contains 13 residues. CDR1 SGHTA and CDR2 FQGTGA come from the germline V gene. The V and J ends lost 4 bases and 7 bases respectively, with 14 bases between them. CDR3 DNA sequence: TGTGCCAGCAGCTCCGGCCCAGGGTGGGAGCAGTACTTC. Protein: CASSSGPGWEQYF.

The CDR3 DNA follows: TGTGCCAGCAGCTTAGGCAAGACAGCTAACTATGGCTACACCTTC. Protein product: CASSLGKTANYGYTF. The V and J genes are TRBV7-9 and TRBJ1-2, with D possibly being TRBD1 (5 bases). Trimming pared 1 base from V and 0 bases from J, leaving 9 bases between. The CDR3 totals 15 residues. Germline V CDR1 and CDR2: SEHNR, FQNEAQ (reference sequence).

For this clonotype: Germline and junction disagree at one end, which may indicate a read error. The rearrangement joins TRBV5-5 to TRBJ2-5; D not resolved. Germline-derived CDR1 and CDR2 are SGHKS and YYEKEE (reference sequence). The length of the CDR3 is 13 residues. The chain's CDR3 is CASSQWQKETQYF. The CDR3 coding sequence is TGCGCCAGCAGCCAATGGCAGAAGGAGACCCAGTACTTC.